Reported below is one TCR beta chain. The data derive from a study of patients and donors after allogeneic stem cell transplantation. V was clipped by 6 bases and J by 6 bases, with 12 bases between them. CDR3 size: 14 residues. Germline CDR1 is SNHLY and CDR2 is FYNNEI. TCRdb called the RT-PCR reads again in MiXCR, with one record for every CDR3 protein. The repertoire holds fewer than 250,000 distinct CDR3 sequences, with 13% to 15% as singletons. Material for sequencing was blood, either unsorted or a sorted T cell fraction (not recorded which). This TCR was recovered from a human donor who was either an allogeneic HSCT recipient or a stem cell or donor lymphocyte infusion donor (not recorded which). It is not recorded whose cells these are; they may come from a transplant donor. The rearrangement links TRBV2 to TRBJ1-6; D gene ambiguous. CDR3: CASRRTVTNSPLHF. In DNA, the CDR3 is TGTGCCAGCAGGCGGACGGTAACTAATTCACCCCTCCACTTT.